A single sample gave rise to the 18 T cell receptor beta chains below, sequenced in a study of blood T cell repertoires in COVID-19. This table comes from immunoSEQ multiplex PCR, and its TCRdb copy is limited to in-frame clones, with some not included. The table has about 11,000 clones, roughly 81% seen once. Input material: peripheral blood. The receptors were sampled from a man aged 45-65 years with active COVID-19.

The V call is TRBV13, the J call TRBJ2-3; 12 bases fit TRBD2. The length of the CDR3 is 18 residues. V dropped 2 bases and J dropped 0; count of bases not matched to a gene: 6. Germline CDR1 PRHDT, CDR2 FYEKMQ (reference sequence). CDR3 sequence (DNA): TGTGCCAGCAGCTTAAGCCTAGCGGGAGGGCTTAGCACAGATACGCAGTATTTT. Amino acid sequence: CASSLSLAGGLSTDTQYF.

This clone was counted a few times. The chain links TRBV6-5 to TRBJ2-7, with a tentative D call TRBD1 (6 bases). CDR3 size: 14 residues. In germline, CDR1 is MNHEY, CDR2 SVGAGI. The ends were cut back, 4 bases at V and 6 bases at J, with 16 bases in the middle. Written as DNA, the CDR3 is TGTGCCAGCAGTTCCCCGAGCAGGGGTGGCGAGCAGTACTTC. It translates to CASSSPSRGGEQYF.

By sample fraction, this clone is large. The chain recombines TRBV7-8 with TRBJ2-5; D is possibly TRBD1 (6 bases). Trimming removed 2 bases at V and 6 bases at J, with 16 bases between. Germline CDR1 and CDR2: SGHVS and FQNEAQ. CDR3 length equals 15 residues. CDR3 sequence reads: CASSLQSGDVQTQYF. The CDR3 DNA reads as TGTGCCAGCAGCTTACAATCAGGGGACGTGCAGACCCAGTACTTC.

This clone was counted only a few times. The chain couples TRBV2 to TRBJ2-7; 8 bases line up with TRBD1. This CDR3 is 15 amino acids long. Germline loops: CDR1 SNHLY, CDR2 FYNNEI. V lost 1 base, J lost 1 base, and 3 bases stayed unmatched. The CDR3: CASSEEWDRSYEQYF. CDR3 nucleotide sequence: TGTGCCAGCAGTGAAGAATGGGACAGGTCCTACGAGCAGTACTTC.

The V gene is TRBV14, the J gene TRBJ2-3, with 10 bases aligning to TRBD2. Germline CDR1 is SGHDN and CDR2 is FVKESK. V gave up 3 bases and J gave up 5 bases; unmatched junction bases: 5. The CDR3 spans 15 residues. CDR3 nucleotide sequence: TGTGCCAGCAGCCAGCTAGCGGGAGACAGAGATACGCAGTATTTT. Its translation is CASSQLAGDRDTQYF.

The CDR3 sequence: CASSELGGRNQPQHF. The CDR3 DNA reads as TGTGCCAGCAGTGAACTGGGAGGGCGCAATCAGCCCCAGCATTTT. The chain joins TRBV6-1 to TRBJ1-5; D remains unclear. Germline lookup yields CDR1 MNHNS and CDR2 SASEGT. V shed 2 bases and J shed 2 bases, with 10 bases lying between them. CDR3 length: 15 residues.

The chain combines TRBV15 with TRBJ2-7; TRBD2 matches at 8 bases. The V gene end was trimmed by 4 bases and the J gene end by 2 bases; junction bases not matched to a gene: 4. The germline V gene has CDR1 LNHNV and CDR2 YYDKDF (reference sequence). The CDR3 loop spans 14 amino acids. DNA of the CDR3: TGTGCCACCAGCACTCCGGGAGGGGCCTACGAGCAGTACTTC. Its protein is CATSTPGGAYEQYF.

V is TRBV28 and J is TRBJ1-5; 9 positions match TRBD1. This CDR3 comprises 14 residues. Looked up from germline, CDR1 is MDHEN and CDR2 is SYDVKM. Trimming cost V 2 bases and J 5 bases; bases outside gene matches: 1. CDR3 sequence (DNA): TGTGCCAGCAGTTTAGGACAGGGGCATCAGCCCCAGCATTTT. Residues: CASSLGQGHQPQHF. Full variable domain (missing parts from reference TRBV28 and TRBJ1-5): DVKVTQSSRYLVKRTGEKVFLECVQDMDHENMFWYRQDPGLGLRLIYFSYDVKMKEKGDIPEGYSVSREKKERFSLILESASTNQTSMYLCASSLGQGHQPQHFGDGTRLSIL.

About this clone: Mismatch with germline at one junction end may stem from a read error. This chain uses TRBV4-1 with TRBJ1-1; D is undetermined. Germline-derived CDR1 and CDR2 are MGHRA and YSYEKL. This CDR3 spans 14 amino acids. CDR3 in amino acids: CASSQEGLNAEAFF. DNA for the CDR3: TGCGCCAGCAGCCAAGAAGGACTGAACGCTGAAGCTTTCTTT.

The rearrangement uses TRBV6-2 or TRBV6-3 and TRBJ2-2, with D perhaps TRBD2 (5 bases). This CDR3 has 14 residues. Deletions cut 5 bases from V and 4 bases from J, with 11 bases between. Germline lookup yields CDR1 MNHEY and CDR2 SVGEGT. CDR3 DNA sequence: TGTGCCAGCAGTGGAGGACGGATCACCGGGGAGCTGTTTTTT. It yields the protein CASSGGRITGELFF.

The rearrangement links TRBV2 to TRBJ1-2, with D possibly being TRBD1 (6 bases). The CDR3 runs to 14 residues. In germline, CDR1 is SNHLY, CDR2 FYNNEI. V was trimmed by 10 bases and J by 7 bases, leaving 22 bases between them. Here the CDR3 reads CAIAPDQGMGGYTF. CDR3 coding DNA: TGTGCCATCGCGCCTGATCAGGGGATGGGTGGCTACACCTTC. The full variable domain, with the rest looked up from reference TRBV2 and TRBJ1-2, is EPEVTQTPSHQVTQMGQEVILRCVPISNHLYFYWYRQILGQKVEFLVSFYNNEISEKSEIFDDQFSVERPDGSNFTLKIRSTKLEDSAMYFCAIAPDQGMGGYTFGSGTRLTVV.

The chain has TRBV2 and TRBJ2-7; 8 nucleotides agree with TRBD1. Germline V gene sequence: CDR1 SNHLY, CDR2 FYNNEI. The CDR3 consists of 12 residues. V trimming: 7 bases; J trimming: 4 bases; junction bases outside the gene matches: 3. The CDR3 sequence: CASTTGEYEQYF. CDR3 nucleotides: TGTGCCAGCACGACAGGGGAATACGAGCAGTACTTC.

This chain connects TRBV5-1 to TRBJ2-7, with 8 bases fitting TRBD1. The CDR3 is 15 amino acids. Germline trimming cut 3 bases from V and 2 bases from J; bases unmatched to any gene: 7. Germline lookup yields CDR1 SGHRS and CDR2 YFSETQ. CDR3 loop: CASSSDRAGTYEQYF. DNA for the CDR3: TGCGCCAGCAGCTCGGACAGGGCAGGCACCTACGAGCAGTACTTC.

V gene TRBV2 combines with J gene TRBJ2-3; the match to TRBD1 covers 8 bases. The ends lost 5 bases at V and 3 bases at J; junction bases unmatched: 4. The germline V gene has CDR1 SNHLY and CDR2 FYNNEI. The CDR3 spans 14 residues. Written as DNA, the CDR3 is TGTGCCAGCAGTCCAGGGGGCTGGACAGATACGCAGTATTTT. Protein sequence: CASSPGGWTDTQYF.

The CDR3 DNA reads as TGTGCCAGCAGCCAATCGCTACAGGTGAACACTGAAGCTTTCTTT. Encoded protein: CASSQSLQVNTEAFF. The J gene is TRBJ1-1, the V gene TRBV16; a possible D gene is TRBD1 (5 bases). V lost 0 bases, J lost 0 bases, and 8 bases lay in between. The CDR3 spans 15 residues. Germline V gene sequence: CDR1 KGHSY, CDR2 FQNENV.

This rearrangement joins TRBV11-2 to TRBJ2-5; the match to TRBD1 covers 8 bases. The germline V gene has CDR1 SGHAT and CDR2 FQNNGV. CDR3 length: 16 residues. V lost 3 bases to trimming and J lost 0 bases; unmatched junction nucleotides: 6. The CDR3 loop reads CASSFPPDRDQETQYF. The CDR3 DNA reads TGTGCCAGCAGCTTCCCGCCGGACAGGGACCAAGAGACCCAGTACTTC. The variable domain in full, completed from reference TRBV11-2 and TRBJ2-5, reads EAGVAQSPRYKIIEKRQSVAFWCNPISGHATLYWYQQILGQGPKLLIQFQNNGVVDDSQLPKDRFSAERLKGVDSTLKIQPAKLEDSAVYLCASSFPPDRDQETQYFGPGTRLLVL.

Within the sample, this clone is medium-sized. CDR3 bases: TGTGCCAGCAGCGTACCGGGATTCTATAATTCACCCCTCCACTTT. Protein product: CASSVPGFYNSPLHF. V is TRBV27 and J is TRBJ1-6; D unresolved. Trimming shortened V by 6 bases and J by 3 bases, and 12 bases separated the two germline ends. This CDR3 has 15 residues. CDR1 and CDR2 (germline): MNHEY, SMNVEV (reference sequence).

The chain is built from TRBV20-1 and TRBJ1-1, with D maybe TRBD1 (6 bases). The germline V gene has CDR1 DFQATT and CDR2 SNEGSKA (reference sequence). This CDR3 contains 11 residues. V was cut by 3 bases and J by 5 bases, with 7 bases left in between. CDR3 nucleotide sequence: TGCAGTGCTAGTCAGGGGACTGAAGCTTTCTTT. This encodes CSASQGTEAFF.